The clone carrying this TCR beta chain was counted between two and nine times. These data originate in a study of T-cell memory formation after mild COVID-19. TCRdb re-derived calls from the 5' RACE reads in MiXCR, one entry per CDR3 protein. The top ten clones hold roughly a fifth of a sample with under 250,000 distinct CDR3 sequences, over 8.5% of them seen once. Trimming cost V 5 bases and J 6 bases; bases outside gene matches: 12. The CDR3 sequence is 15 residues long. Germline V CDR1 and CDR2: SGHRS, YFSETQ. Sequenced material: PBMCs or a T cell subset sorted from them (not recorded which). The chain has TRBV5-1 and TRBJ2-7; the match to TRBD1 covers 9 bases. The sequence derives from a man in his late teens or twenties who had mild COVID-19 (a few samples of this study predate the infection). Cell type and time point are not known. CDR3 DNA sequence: TGCGCCAGCAGTGACCCCGGGACAGGGTTCGGCGAGCAGTACTTC. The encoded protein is CASSDPGTGFGEQYF.